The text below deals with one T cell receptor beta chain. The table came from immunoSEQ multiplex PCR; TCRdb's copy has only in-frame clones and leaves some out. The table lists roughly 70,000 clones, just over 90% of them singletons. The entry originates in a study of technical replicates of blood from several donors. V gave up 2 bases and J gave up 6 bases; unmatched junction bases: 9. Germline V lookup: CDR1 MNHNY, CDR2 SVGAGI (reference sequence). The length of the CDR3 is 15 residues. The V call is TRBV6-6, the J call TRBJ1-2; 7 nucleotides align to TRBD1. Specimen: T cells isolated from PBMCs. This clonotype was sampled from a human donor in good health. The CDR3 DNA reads TGTGCCAGCAGTTACGAGGGCAGCAGGGGGAATGGCTACACCTTC. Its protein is CASSYEGSRGNGYTF.